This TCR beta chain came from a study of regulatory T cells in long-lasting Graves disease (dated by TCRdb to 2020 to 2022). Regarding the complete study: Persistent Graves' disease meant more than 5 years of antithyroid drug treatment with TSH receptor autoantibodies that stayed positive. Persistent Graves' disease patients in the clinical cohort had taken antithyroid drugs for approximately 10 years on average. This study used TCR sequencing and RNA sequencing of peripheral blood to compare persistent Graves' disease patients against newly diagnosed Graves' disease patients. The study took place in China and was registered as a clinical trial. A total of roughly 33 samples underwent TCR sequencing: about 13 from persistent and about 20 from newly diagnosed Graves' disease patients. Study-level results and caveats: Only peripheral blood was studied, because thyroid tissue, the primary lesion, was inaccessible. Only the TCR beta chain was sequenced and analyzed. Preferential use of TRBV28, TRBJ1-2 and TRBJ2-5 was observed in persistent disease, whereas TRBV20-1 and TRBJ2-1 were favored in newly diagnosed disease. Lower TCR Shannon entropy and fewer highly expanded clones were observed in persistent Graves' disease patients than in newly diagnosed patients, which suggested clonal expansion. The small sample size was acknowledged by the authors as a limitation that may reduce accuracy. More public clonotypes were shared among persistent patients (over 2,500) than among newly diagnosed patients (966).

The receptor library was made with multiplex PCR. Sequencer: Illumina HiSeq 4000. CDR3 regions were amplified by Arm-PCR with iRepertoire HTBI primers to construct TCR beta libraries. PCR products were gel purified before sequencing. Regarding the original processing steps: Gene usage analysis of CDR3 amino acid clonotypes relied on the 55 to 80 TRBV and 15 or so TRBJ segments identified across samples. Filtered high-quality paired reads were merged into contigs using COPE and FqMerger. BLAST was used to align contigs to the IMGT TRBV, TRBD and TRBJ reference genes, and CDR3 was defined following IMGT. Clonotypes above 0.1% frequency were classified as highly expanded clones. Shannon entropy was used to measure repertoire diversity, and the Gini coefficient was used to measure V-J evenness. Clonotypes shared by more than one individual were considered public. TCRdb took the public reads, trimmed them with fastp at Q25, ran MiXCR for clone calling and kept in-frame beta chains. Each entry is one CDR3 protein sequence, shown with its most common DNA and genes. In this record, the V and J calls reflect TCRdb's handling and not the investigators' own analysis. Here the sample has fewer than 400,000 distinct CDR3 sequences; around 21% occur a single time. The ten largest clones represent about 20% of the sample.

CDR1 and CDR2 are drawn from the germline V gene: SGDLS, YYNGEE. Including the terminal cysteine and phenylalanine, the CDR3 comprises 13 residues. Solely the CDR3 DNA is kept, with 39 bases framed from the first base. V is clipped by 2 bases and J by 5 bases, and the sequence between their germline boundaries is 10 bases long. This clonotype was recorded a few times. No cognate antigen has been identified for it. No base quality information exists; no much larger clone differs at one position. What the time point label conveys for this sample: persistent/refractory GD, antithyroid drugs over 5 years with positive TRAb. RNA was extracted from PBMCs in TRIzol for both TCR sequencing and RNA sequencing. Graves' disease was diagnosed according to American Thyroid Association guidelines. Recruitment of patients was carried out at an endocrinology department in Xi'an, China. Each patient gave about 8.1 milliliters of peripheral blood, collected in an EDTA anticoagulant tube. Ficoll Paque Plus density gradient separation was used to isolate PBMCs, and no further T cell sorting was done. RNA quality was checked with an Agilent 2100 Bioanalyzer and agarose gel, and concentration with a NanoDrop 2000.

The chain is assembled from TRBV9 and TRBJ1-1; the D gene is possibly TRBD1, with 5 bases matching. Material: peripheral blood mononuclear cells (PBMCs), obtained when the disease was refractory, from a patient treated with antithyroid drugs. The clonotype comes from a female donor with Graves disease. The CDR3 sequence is CASSVGSGTEAFF. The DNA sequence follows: TGTGCCAGCAGCGTGGGGTCAGGGACTGAAGCTTTCTTT.